The following is a TCR beta chain sequence with its context. In germline, CDR1 is LNHDA, CDR2 SQIVND (reference sequence). The CDR3 has 15 residues. J was trimmed by 4 bases and V by 11 bases; bases with no gene match: 9. This entry belongs to a study of blood T cell repertoires in COVID-19. For the study at large: T cells, B-cell-depleted T cells, or PBMCs provided the cDNA or gDNA that served as material.

Sequencing used immunoSEQ multiplex PCR; TCRdb keeps in-frame clones, though not all of them. The sample lists about 310,000 clones, around 87% occurring once. The source of this sequence is a woman in her thirties or forties with COVID-19, enrolled during active disease. Material: peripheral blood. V is TRBV19 and J is TRBJ2-1, with TRBD2 identical over 12 bases. The CDR3 region is CASKTSGSSYNEQFF. The CDR3 region has the DNA TGTGCCTCCAAGACTAGCGGGAGTTCGTACAATGAGCAGTTCTTC.